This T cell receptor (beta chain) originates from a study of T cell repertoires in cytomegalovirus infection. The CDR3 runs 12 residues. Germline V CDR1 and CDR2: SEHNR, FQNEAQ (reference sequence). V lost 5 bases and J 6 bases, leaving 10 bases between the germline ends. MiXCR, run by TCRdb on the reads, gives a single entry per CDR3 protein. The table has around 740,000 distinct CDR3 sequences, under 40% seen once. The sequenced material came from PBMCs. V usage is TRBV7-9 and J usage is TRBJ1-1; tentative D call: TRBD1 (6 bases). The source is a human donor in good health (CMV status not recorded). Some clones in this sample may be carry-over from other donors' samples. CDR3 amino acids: CASSEQGAEAFF. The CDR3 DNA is TGTGCCAGCAGCGAACAGGGAGCTGAAGCTTTCTTT. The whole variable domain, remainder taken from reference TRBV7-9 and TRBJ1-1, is DTGVSQNPRHKITKRGQNVTFRCDPISEHNRLYWYRQTLGQGPEFLTYFQNEAQLEKSRLLSDRFSAERPKGSFSTLEIQRTEQGDSAMYLCASSEQGAEAFFGQGTRLTVV.